Following are 19 T cell receptor beta chains from one sample sequenced in a study of T cell responses to AZD1222 COVID-19 vaccine. Clones were read by immunoSEQ multiplex PCR, and TCRdb kept only the in-frame ones, dropping some. Of about 130,000 clones listed, 80% to 90% are singletons. This sample comprised peripheral blood, obtained 28 days after the second AZD1222 dose. These receptors were obtained from an adult who received the AZD1222 COVID-19 vaccine.

The gene calls are TRBV25-1 and TRBJ2-5; D is ambiguous. Germline-derived CDR1 and CDR2 are MGHDK and SYGVNS. The V gene lost 3 bases and the J gene lost 0 bases, with 11 bases spanning the gap. CDR3 size: 15 residues. The CDR3 DNA reads as TGTGCCAGCAGTGATTTCGGTCGGTACCAAGAGACCCAGTACTTC. It translates to CASSDFGRYQETQYF. The whole variable domain, filled in from reference TRBV25-1 and TRBJ2-5, reads EADIYQTPRYLVIGTGKKITLECSQTMGHDKMYWYQQDPGMELHLIHYSYGVNSTEKGDLSSESTVSRIRTEHFPLTLESARPSHTSQYLCASSDFGRYQETQYFGPGTRLLVL.

The chain links TRBV7-2 to TRBJ1-6; D unclear. V was pared by 2 bases and J by 0 bases, with 14 bases between. The CDR3 extends over 18 amino acids. Germline lookup yields CDR1 SGHTA and CDR2 FQGNSA. CDR3 sequence reads: CASSLRPMFSSYNSPLHF. CDR3 nucleotide sequence: TGTGCCAGCAGCTTACGCCCGATGTTTAGCTCCTATAATTCACCCCTCCACTTT.

The chain joins TRBV10-3 to TRBJ1-2; tentative D call: TRBD1 (6 bases). The CDR3 runs 17 residues. Trimming stripped 4 bases from V and 1 base from J, with 19 bases between. Germline loops: CDR1 ENHRY, CDR2 SYGVKD. This CDR3 reads CAISGPSDRAYNYGYTF. The DNA for the CDR3 is TGTGCCATCAGTGGTCCCTCGGACAGAGCATATAACTATGGCTACACCTTC.

The rearrangement uses TRBV6-1 and TRBJ1-2; TRBD1 is a possible D gene (5 bases). V was pared by 3 bases and J by 1 base, with 18 bases between. CDR1 is MNHNS, CDR2 SASEGT, per germline. The CDR3 is 17 residues long. CDR3 sequence (DNA): TGTGCCAGCAGTGACCCTCGACAGATTCCCTATAACTATGGCTACACCTTC. Protein: CASSDPRQIPYNYGYTF.

As DNA, the CDR3 is TGTGCCAGCAGCTTAGTGCCCAACCAGGCTGAAGCTTTCTTT. Encoded protein: CASSLVPNQAEAFF. The chain carries TRBV7-9 and TRBJ1-1; D gene unclear. The germline V and J ends were trimmed by 1 base and 6 bases, with 12 bases remaining between them. CDR1 and CDR2 (germline): SEHNR, FQNEAQ (reference sequence). The CDR3 is 14 amino acids.

CDR3 in amino acids: CASKDQGNQPQHF. DNA of the CDR3: TGTGCCAGCAAGGACCAGGGCAATCAGCCCCAGCATTTT. The chain is built from TRBV2 and TRBJ1-5; no definite D call. The CDR3 is 13 amino acids. V lost 7 bases, J lost 2 bases, and 9 bases lay in between. Per germline, CDR1 SNHLY and CDR2 FYNNEI.

The chain carries TRBV7-9 and TRBJ1-4, with D uncertain. V was shortened by 5 bases and J by 8 bases, with 9 bases between the two germline ends. The length of the CDR3 is 12 residues. CDR1 and CDR2 from the germline V gene are SEHNR and FQNEAQ (reference sequence). The CDR3 DNA follows: TGTGCCAGCAGCCCCCGGAGGGAAAAACTGTTTTTT. This codes for CASSPRREKLFF.

This clone occurred once. The CDR3 DNA reads TGTGCCAGCAGTCCCTGGGGGGGGCGGACTGAAGCTTTCTTT. Protein product: CASSPWGGRTEAFF. The V gene is TRBV6-5, the J gene TRBJ1-1; TRBD1 is a possible D gene (6 bases). The CDR3 runs to 14 residues. V was clipped by 5 bases and J by 5 bases, with 15 bases between them. The germline gives CDR1 MNHEY, CDR2 SVGAGI.

This clone was picked up many times. The chain carries TRBV5-4 and TRBJ2-7, with D possibly TRBD1 on 7 matching bases. CDR1 and CDR2 from the germline V gene are SGHNT and YYREEE (reference sequence). Deletions cut 4 bases from V and 2 bases from J, with 16 bases between. This CDR3 has 15 amino acids. The CDR3 nucleotides read TGTGCCAGCAGCGCCTCCTCAGGGGGGCCCTACGAGCAGTACTTC. This translates into CASSASSGGPYEQYF.

This chain links TRBV7-2 with TRBJ2-1, with 12 bases aligning to TRBD2. In germline, CDR1 is SGHTA, CDR2 FQGNSA. The junction had 0 bases not matched to a gene; V was cut back by 5 bases and J by 4 bases. The CDR3 totals 14 residues. The CDR3 here is CASSGLAGYNEQFF. The CDR3 DNA sequence: TGTGCCAGCAGCGGACTAGCGGGGTACAATGAGCAGTTCTTC.

The V call is TRBV30, the J call TRBJ1-5, with D maybe TRBD1 (5 bases). CDR1 is GTSNPN and CDR2 is SVGIG in the germline V gene (reference sequence). CDR3 length: 14 amino acids. Trimming took off 0 bases at V and 6 bases at J, with 12 bases between the two ends. CDR3 sequence: CAWSVTAGPQPQHF. CDR3 coding DNA: TGTGCCTGGAGTGTAACGGCGGGACCTCAGCCCCAGCATTTT. Complete variable domain (other parts from reference TRBV30 and TRBJ1-5): SQTIHQWPATLVQPVGSPLSLECTVEGTSNPNLYWYRQAAGRGLQLLFYSVGIGQISSEVPQNLSASRPQDRQFILSSKKLLLSDSGFYLCAWSVTAGPQPQHFGDGTRLSIL.

This chain links TRBV27 with TRBJ1-6; TRBD1 might be the D (5 bases). Trimming took off 3 bases at V and 5 bases at J, with 11 bases between the two ends. CDR1 is MNHEY, CDR2 SMNVEV, per germline (reference sequence). The CDR3 runs to 15 residues. This chain's CDR3 is CASSFVGANNSPLHF. The CDR3, as DNA: TGTGCCAGCAGTTTTGTAGGGGCAAATAATTCACCCCTCCACTTT.

This clone was seen once. The V gene is TRBV5-1, the J gene TRBJ2-7; 7 bases agree with TRBD1. The CDR3 has 14 amino acids. V dropped 1 base and J dropped 3; count of bases not matched to a gene: 4. The germline gives CDR1 SGHRS, CDR2 YFSETQ. DNA for the CDR3: TGCGCCAGCAGCTTGTTGGGACAGAACTACGAGCAGTACTTC. Translation: CASSLLGQNYEQYF.

This chain links TRBV5-1 with TRBJ1-2; D unresolved. Trimming took off 9 bases at V and 3 bases at J, with 18 bases between the two ends. The germline CDR1 and CDR2 sequences are SGHRS and YFSETQ. The CDR3 is 14 amino acids. The DNA of the CDR3 is TGCGCCACCTCGTTGTCCTTGGGCGACTATGGCTACACCTTC. Protein product: CATSLSLGDYGYTF.

The genes are TRBV11-2 and TRBJ1-6; TRBD1 is a possible D gene (5 bases). The germline gives CDR1 SGHAT, CDR2 FQNNGV. Between the trimmed V and J ends, which lost 5 bases and 5 bases, there was a span of 19 bases. The CDR3 covers 17 residues. The CDR3 loop reads CASSPAADWGDNSPLHF. The CDR3 DNA reads TGTGCCAGCAGCCCAGCAGCAGACTGGGGGGATAATTCACCCCTCCACTTT.

V is TRBV7-9 and J is TRBJ2-3; 14 positions agree with TRBD2. V was clipped by 5 bases and J by 3 bases; unmatched bases: 4. CDR3 length: 16 residues. Germline values: CDR1 SEHNR, CDR2 FQNEAQ (reference sequence). The chain's CDR3 is CASSPWTSGRTDTQYF. The DNA for the CDR3 is TGTGCCAGCAGCCCCTGGACTAGCGGGAGGACAGATACGCAGTATTTT. Full variable domain (remainder filled in from reference TRBV7-9 and TRBJ2-3): DTGVSQNPRHKITKRGQNVTFRCDPISEHNRLYWYRQTLGQGPEFLTYFQNEAQLEKSRLLSDRFSAERPKGSFSTLEIQRTEQGDSAMYLCASSPWTSGRTDTQYFGPGTRLTVL.

This rearrangement joins TRBV5-8 to TRBJ1-3; 7 nucleotides align to TRBD1. The CDR3 runs to 16 residues. V was pared by 1 base and J by 0 bases, with 4 bases of the junction left unmatched. From germline, CDR1 is SGHTS and CDR2 YDEGEE. The CDR3: CASSLPGTASGNTIYF. CDR3 DNA: TGTGCCAGCAGCTTGCCCGGGACAGCCTCTGGAAACACCATATATTTT. The whole variable domain, filled in from reference TRBV5-8 and TRBJ1-3, reads EAGVTQSPTHLIKTRGQQATLRCSPISGHTSVYWYQQALGLGLQFLLWYDEGEERNRGNFPPRFSGRQFPNYSSELNVNALELEDSALYLCASSLPGTASGNTIYFGEGSWLTVV.

This clone has only a few counts. This chain connects TRBV4-1 to TRBJ2-7; a weak D match, TRBD1 (5 bases). Per germline, CDR1 MGHRA and CDR2 YSYEKL. This CDR3 is 15 amino acids long. V lost 0 bases, J lost 2 bases, and 11 bases lay in between. The CDR3 region is CASSQEIQGPYEQYF. The CDR3 nucleotides read TGCGCCAGCAGCCAAGAAATCCAGGGTCCCTACGAGCAGTACTTC.

This rearrangement joins TRBV18 to TRBJ1-1; 9 nucleotides align to TRBD1. This CDR3 region has 16 residues. Germline V CDR1 and CDR2: KGHSH, LQKENI. With V trimmed by 1 base and J by 2 bases, 5 bases remained unmatched. CDR3 bases: TGTGCCAGCTCACCACGGACAGGGGACCTTAACACTGAAGCTTTCTTT. Translated, it gives CASSPRTGDLNTEAFF.